The entry that follows covers one T cell receptor beta chain sequence. Its antigen is as yet unknown. TCRdb's table, derived via immunoSEQ multiplex PCR, lists solely in-frame clones and lacks some. Of around 100,000 clones listed, nearly 90% are singletons. Deletions cut 5 bases from V and 3 bases from J, with 14 bases between. Germline-derived CDR1 and CDR2 are MNHEY and SMNVEV (reference sequence). The CDR3 consists of 15 residues. This sample stems from a study of OX40 agonist ivuxolimab in advanced cancers. Findings and limits, study-wide: There were, on average, more expanded clones in CD8+ T cells than in CD4+. Partial responders dosed at 0.1-3.0 mg/kg displayed clonal expansion ranking among the lowest.

Individuals having autoimmune disease history or systemic immunosuppression were not enrolled. This rearrangement joins TRBV27 to TRBJ2-1; no firm D call. This receptor was taken from an adult with an advanced solid tumor such as melanoma, head and neck, liver or kidney cancer. Source: CD4+ or CD8+ T cells sorted from blood, taken in a trial of the OX40 agonist ivuxolimab. CDR3 amino acids: CASSPNHPGYNEQFF. The CDR3 DNA reads as TGTGCCAGCAGTCCCAACCATCCGGGCTACAATGAGCAGTTCTTC.